This TCR beta chain originates from a study of CD8 T cells in Susac syndrome. At the level of the study: Within the group of sequenced Susac syndrome patients, five or six had active disease and about 8 were in remission.

The V gene's germline CDR1 is MNHEY and CDR2 SMNVEV (reference sequence). This CDR3 is 12 amino acids long. V lost 1 base to trimming and J lost 6 bases, with 7 bases between them. Staining was done for CD27 and CD45RA, and it defined the memory subsets for TEMRA sorting. Sequence data were generated from total CD8+ cells as well as from sorted CD8+ TEMRA cells. cDNA came from about 0.5 to 1 ug RNA primed by random hexamers. From the immunoSEQ multiplex PCR reads, TCRdb called clonotypes with MiXCR, one entry per CDR3 protein. The sample yields some 2,300 distinct CDR3 sequences, 70% to 75% seen once.

Sequencing was performed on CD8+ TEMRA cells from PBMCs. Regarding subset: FACS-sorted terminally differentiated effector memory CD8+ T cells re-expressing CD45RA (CD8+ TEMRA). The V and J genes are TRBV27 and TRBJ2-7; D may correspond to TRBD1 or TRBD2 (5 bases each). The clonotype was recovered from a human donor with Susac syndrome. CDR3: CASSLYGAEQYF. CDR3 bases: TGTGCCAGCAGTTTATACGGGGCCGAGCAGTACTTC.